Listed below are T cell receptor beta chains from one sample, sequenced in a study of T cell clones after liver transplantation. The table came from immunoSEQ multiplex PCR; TCRdb's copy has only in-frame clones and leaves some out. The sample includes 45,000 to 55,000 clones, about four fifths of them seen just once. The source material was CD4+ T cells from blood, sampled before liver transplant. These receptors all come from a human donor who received a liver transplant. CDR3s include the opening cysteine and the closing phenylalanine or tryptophan. The D gene is left open where the match is weak. Part of the rows lack a size; the others show once, few, many or a class for expanded clones.

d_call,j_call,clone_size,v_call,cdr3_aa,cdr3_nt
NA,TRBJ1-5,NA,TRBV6-5,CASRRDYSNQPQHF,TGTGCCAGCAGGAGGGATTATAGCAATCAGCCCCAGCATTTT
NA,TRBJ2-3,once,TRBV19,CASSGGRGADTQYF,TGTGCCAGTAGCGGAGGGCGGGGTGCAGATACGCAGTATTTT
NA,TRBJ2-6,NA,TRBV7-9,CASSLGGASWTSGANVLTF,TGTGCCAGCAGCTTAGGGGGGGCCAGTTGGACCTCTGGGGCCAACGTCCTGACTTTC
NA,TRBJ1-5,few,TRBV10-1,CAILGGTNQPQHF,TGCGCCATCCTTGGGGGGACCAATCAGCCCCAGCATTTT
NA,TRBJ1-1,NA,TRBV6-6,CASTPTAGYTEAFF,TGTGCCAGCACCCCAACGGCTGGGTACACTGAAGCTTTCTTT
NA,TRBJ2-3,NA,TRBV7-2,CASSLRRVATDTQYF,TGTGCCAGCAGCTTAAGGAGGGTCGCCACAGATACGCAGTATTTT
TRBD2,TRBJ2-6,NA,TRBV7-3,CASSLTAGRGAGANVLTF,TGTGCCAGCAGCTTAACTGCGGGGCGGGGGGCTGGGGCCAACGTCCTGACTTTC
NA,TRBJ2-5,NA,TRBV5-4,CASSLGRAQETQYF,TGTGCCAGCAGCTTGGGCAGGGCGCAAGAGACCCAGTACTTC
NA,TRBJ1-5,NA,TRBV6-6,CASSPGGGNQPQHF,TGTGCCAGCAGCCCCGGTGGAGGGAATCAGCCCCAGCATTTT
TRBD1,TRBJ1-4,NA,TRBV5-5,CASSFGQGGTNEKLFF,TGTGCCAGCAGTTTTGGACAGGGTGGGACTAATGAAAAACTGTTTTTT
NA,TRBJ2-7,NA,TRBV28,CASSQIYEQYF,TGTGCCAGCAGTCAAATATACGAGCAGTACTTC
TRBD1,TRBJ1-3,NA,TRBV7-2,CASSQTTGAGNTIYF,TGTGCCAGCAGCCAGACGACAGGGGCTGGAAACACCATATATTTT
NA,TRBJ2-7,NA,TRBV28,CASSLRGYEQYF,TGTGCCAGCAGTTTACGGGGCTACGAGCAGTACTTC
NA,TRBJ1-3,NA,TRBV10-3,CAISVVSGFSGNTIYF,TGTGCCATCAGTGTCGTTAGTGGATTCTCTGGAAACACCATATATTTT
NA,TRBJ1-5,NA,TRBV10-3,CAISDRKRPQHF,TGTGCCATCAGTGACAGAAAACGGCCCCAGCATTTT
NA,TRBJ2-7,NA,TRBV4-3,CASSQVKGPYEQYF,TGCGCCAGCAGCCAAGTCAAGGGACCCTACGAGCAGTACTTC
NA,TRBJ2-1,NA,TRBV7-6,CASSKGGAGYNEQFF,TGTGCCAGCAGCAAAGGGGGCGCGGGGTACAATGAGCAGTTCTTC
TRBD1,TRBJ1-5,NA,TRBV5-1,CASSPGQSNQPQHF,TGCGCCAGCAGCCCGGGACAGAGCAATCAGCCCCAGCATTTT
NA,TRBJ1-1,NA,TRBV25-1,CASSDRGRTEAFF,TGTGCCAGCAGTGACAGGGGCCGTACTGAAGCTTTCTTT
TRBD1,TRBJ1-5,NA,TRBV27,CASSLGGGGNQPQHF,TGTGCCAGCAGTTTAGGAGGGGGCGGCAATCAGCCCCAGCATTTT
NA,TRBJ2-1,NA,TRBV4-3,CASSQDVGVFNEQFF,TGCGCCAGCAGCCAAGACGTCGGGGTTTTCAATGAGCAGTTCTTC
NA,TRBJ1-2,NA,TRBV2,CASTPIRGGYTF,TGTGCCAGCACCCCCATCAGAGGGGGCTACACCTTC
NA,TRBJ2-5,NA,TRBV5-1,CASSLWQDLETQYF,TGCGCCAGCAGCTTGTGGCAGGACCTGGAGACCCAGTACTTC
NA,TRBJ2-1,medium-sized,TRBV11-2,CASSLGRGRAYNEQFF,TGTGCCAGCAGCTTGGGTCGTGGGAGAGCCTACAATGAGCAGTTCTTC
TRBD1,TRBJ1-4,once,TRBV5-5,CASSSEAGQGAEKLFF,TGTGCCAGCAGCTCCGAAGCGGGACAGGGTGCTGAAAAACTGTTTTTT
NA,TRBJ2-7,NA,TRBV10-3,CAISDGTHEQYF,TGTGCCATCAGTGACGGCACCCACGAGCAGTACTTC
TRBD2,TRBJ2-7,NA,TRBV9,CASSVATGEGFGPSGEQYF,TGTGCCAGCAGCGTAGCTACGGGGGAGGGGTTTGGTCCCTCAGGAGAGCAGTACTTC
TRBD2,TRBJ2-7,NA,TRBV7-9,CASSLVLAGSYEQYF,TGTGCCAGCAGCTTAGTTCTAGCGGGGTCCTACGAGCAGTACTTC
NA,TRBJ2-2,few,TRBV19,CASIGHTNTGELFF,TGTGCCAGTATAGGACACACGAACACCGGGGAGCTGTTTTTT
NA,TRBJ1-5,NA,TRBV6-1,CASSSSRGNQPQHF,TGTGCCAGCTCGTCGAGCCGGGGGAATCAGCCCCAGCATTTT
TRBD2,TRBJ2-3,NA,TRBV28,CASARGAGGLTDTQYF,TGTGCCAGCGCTCGGGGAGCGGGAGGGCTCACAGATACGCAGTATTTT
TRBD1,TRBJ1-6,NA,TRBV4-2,CASSQGLGTGLNSPLHF,TGTGCCAGCAGCCAAGGGTTGGGGACAGGGCTAAATTCACCCCTCCACTTT
NA,TRBJ2-2,NA,TRBV9,CASSGTRRVGSSTGELFF,TGTGCCAGCAGCGGAACCCGAAGGGTGGGCTCGAGCACCGGGGAGCTGTTTTTT
NA,TRBJ1-2,NA,TRBV19,CASSRASGQFGKGYTF,TGTGCCAGTAGTCGCGCCTCTGGACAGTTCGGAAAGGGCTACACCTTC
NA,TRBJ1-4,NA,TRBV4-2,CASSQLLGQINEKLFF,TGTGCCAGCAGCCAGCTATTGGGGCAGATTAATGAAAAACTGTTTTTT
TRBD1,TRBJ1-2,NA,TRBV6-1,CASIPGQRYGYTF,TGTGCCAGCATACCGGGACAGAGGTATGGCTACACCTTC
NA,TRBJ2-3,NA,TRBV10-3,CAISESERATDTQYF,TGTGCCATCAGTGAGTCTGAGCGGGCCACAGATACGCAGTATTTT
TRBD2,TRBJ2-2,NA,TRBV19,CASRDRLAHTSGELFF,TGTGCCAGTAGAGACCGACTAGCGCATACTTCGGGGGAGCTGTTTTTT
NA,TRBJ1-6,once,TRBV19,CASSFLNSPLHF,TGTGCCAGTAGTTTCCTTAATTCACCCCTCCACTTT
NA,TRBJ2-7,few,TRBV28,CASSDIYEQYF,TGTGCCAGCAGCGATATTTACGAGCAGTACTTC
NA,TRBJ1-3,NA,TRBV30,CAWSIDGNSGNTIYF,TGTGCCTGGAGCATCGACGGCAACTCTGGAAACACCATATATTTT
TRBD2,TRBJ2-4,NA,TRBV7-2,CASSLGAGAQNIQYF,TGTGCCAGCAGCTTAGGGGCGGGAGCCCAAAACATTCAGTACTTC
NA,TRBJ2-1,NA,TRBV6-4,CASSRPRQGGYNEQFF,TGTGCCAGCAGTCGACCCCGACAGGGAGGCTACAATGAGCAGTTCTTC
NA,TRBJ2-3,NA,TRBV4-3,CASSRLRSGADTQYF,TGCGCCAGCAGCCGCCTGCGGAGCGGCGCAGATACGCAGTATTTT
NA,TRBJ2-7,NA,TRBV5-1,CASSLDPDRRYEQYF,TGCGCCAGCAGCTTGGATCCCGACAGAAGATACGAGCAGTACTTC
NA,TRBJ2-5,NA,TRBV6-5,CASRLTAVQETQYF,TGTGCCAGCAGATTGACGGCGGTACAAGAGACCCAGTACTTC
NA,TRBJ2-5,NA,TRBV7-9,CASSSRKETQYF,TGTGCCAGCAGCTCGCGAAAAGAGACCCAGTACTTC
TRBD2,TRBJ2-7,NA,TRBV28,CASSPGSLGRADEQYF,TGTGCCAGCAGTCCGGGCTCCCTCGGGAGGGCGGACGAGCAGTACTTC
NA,TRBJ1-2,NA,TRBV9,CASSVAGGGAGYTF,TGTGCCAGCAGCGTAGCCGGGGGAGGCGCTGGCTACACCTTC
NA,TRBJ2-1,NA,TRBV4-1,CASSLQAGPSYNEQFF,TGCGCCAGCAGCCTCCAAGCGGGCCCCTCCTACAATGAGCAGTTCTTC
NA,TRBJ2-3,NA,TRBV6-1,CASSEMRTDTQYF,TGTGCCAGCAGTGAAATGCGCACAGATACGCAGTATTTT
NA,TRBJ1-1,NA,TRBV19,CASRLLPVDTEAFF,TGTGCCAGTAGGCTACTCCCCGTGGACACTGAAGCTTTCTTT
TRBD2,TRBJ2-5,NA,TRBV7-2,CASSLAALAGETQYF,TGTGCCAGCAGCTTAGCAGCACTAGCGGGGGAGACCCAGTACTTC
NA,TRBJ2-7,NA,TRBV4-3,CASSQVAGSSYEQYF,TGCGCCAGCAGCCAAGTTGCTGGAAGCTCCTACGAGCAGTACTTC
NA,TRBJ2-1,NA,TRBV2,CASSERETGNPRSYNEQFF,TGTGCCAGCAGTGAGCGGGAAACAGGGAACCCCCGCTCCTACAATGAGCAGTTCTTC
NA,TRBJ2-3,once,TRBV11-2,CASSLLISTDTQYF,TGTGCCAGCAGCTTACTGATTAGCACAGATACGCAGTATTTT
NA,TRBJ2-5,NA,TRBV6-5,CASSYSSGVQETQYF,TGTGCCAGCAGTTACTCGTCAGGGGTGCAAGAGACCCAGTACTTC
NA,TRBJ1-5,NA,TRBV5-5,CASSLATGTGNQPQHF,TGTGCCAGCAGCTTGGCCACCGGGACGGGCAATCAGCCCCAGCATTTT
NA,TRBJ2-7,NA,TRBV29-1,CSVDAGPPYEQYF,TGCAGCGTTGACGCCGGGCCGCCCTACGAGCAGTACTTC
NA,TRBJ1-4,NA,TRBV7-9,CASSLGGSPNEKLFF,TGTGCCAGCAGCTTAGGGGGGTCCCCAAATGAAAAACTGTTTTTT